Listed below are T cell receptor beta chains from one sample, sequenced in a study of human T cells and chemical hapten exposure. MiXCR was run by TCRdb on the RACE reads, yielding one entry per CDR3 protein. The data contain fewer than 200,000 distinct CDR3 sequences, around a quarter of them singletons. Sequences were derived from whole blood, sampled in connection with sensitization to the hapten diphenylcyclopropenone (DPC). The receptors come from a woman under 30 with alopecia areata. Some clones in this sample may be carry-over from other donors' samples. CDR3s include the opening cysteine and the closing phenylalanine or tryptophan. The order of the fields is J gene, clone size, V gene, D gene, CDR3 DNA, CDR3 protein. The D gene is left open where the match is weak. Size tells how often a clone was seen (once, few, many) or the class of an expanded clone, and some rows leave it out.

TRBJ1-2	-	TRBV27	TRBD1	TGTGCCAGCAGTTTTCAGGGGGAAAGAGCTGGCTACACCTTC	CASSFQGERAGYTF
TRBJ1-6	-	TRBV11-2	TRBD1	TGTGCCAGCAGCCTATTGACAGGGGGCTTCTCCTATAATTCACCCCTCCACTTT	CASSLLTGGFSYNSPLHF
TRBJ2-7	few	TRBV7-2	-	TGTGCCAGCAGCTTAGCGAGCCCTCCCTACGAGCAGTACTTC	CASSLASPPYEQYF
TRBJ2-4	-	TRBV30	-	TGTGCCTGGAGTATTGGGGCGGGAAGGAACATTCAGTACTTC	CAWSIGAGRNIQYF
TRBJ2-2	few	TRBV4-3	-	TGCGCCAGCAGCCAAGGTGTAAGGAGCACCGGGGAGCTGTTTTTT	CASSQGVRSTGELFF
TRBJ2-1	few	TRBV15	-	TGTGCCACCAGCAGTAGTTACAATGAGCAGTTCTTC	CATSSSYNEQFF
TRBJ2-2	few	TRBV24-1	TRBD2	TGTGCCACCAGTGATTGGACTAGCGGGGGCACCGGGGAGCTGTTTTTT	CATSDWTSGGTGELFF
TRBJ1-4	-	TRBV15	-	TGTGCCACCAGCGAAGAGATCATGGGGTGGAAAGAAAAACTGTTTTTT	CATSEEIMGWKEKLFF
TRBJ2-1	-	TRBV6-2/TRBV6-3	TRBD2	TGTGCCAGCAGATCTGGGCTAGCGGGAGTTAATGAGCAGTTCTTC	CASRSGLAGVNEQFF
TRBJ2-5	-	TRBV5-1	-	TGCGCCAGCAGCTGGGGCCCCTTGGCCGAAGAGACCCAGTACTTC	CASSWGPLAEETQYF
TRBJ1-2	-	TRBV7-2	-	TGTGCCACCTCAGAATCTAACTATGGCTACACCTTC	CATSESNYGYTF
TRBJ2-2	-	TRBV5-6	-	TGTGCCAGCAGCTTTAGGATCGCGAACACCGGGGAGCTGTTTTTT	CASSFRIANTGELFF
TRBJ2-7	-	TRBV6-2/TRBV6-3	TRBD2	TGTGCCAGCAGTTACACGGGGGGCTCCTACGAGCAGTACTTC	CASSYTGGSYEQYF
TRBJ2-7	-	TRBV7-6	-	TGTGCCAGCAGCTTAAATCCCCTCGTCGGTTCGACGGCGGTATACGAGCAGTACTTC	CASSLNPLVGSTAVYEQYF
TRBJ2-3	-	TRBV13	-	TGTGCCAGCATATCGTTGAAGGGTAACCAGAGGCAGTATTTT	CASISLKGNQRQYF
TRBJ2-3	-	TRBV5-6	TRBD2	TGTGCCAGCAGCCCCTTCGCCGGGACTAGCGGGCGGGATACGCAGTATTTT	CASSPFAGTSGRDTQYF
TRBJ2-5	-	TRBV29-1	-	TGCAGCGTTGTAACGGCCCAAGAGACCCAGTACTTC	CSVVTAQETQYF
TRBJ1-2	few	TRBV6-2/TRBV6-3	TRBD1	TGTGCCAGCAGCCGAGCGGGACAGCTCTATGGCTACACCTTC	CASSRAGQLYGYTF
TRBJ2-5	-	TRBV4-2	TRBD2	TGTGCCAGCAGCCCTACCGGGACTAGCGGGCCCCAAGAGACCCAGTACTTC	CASSPTGTSGPQETQYF
TRBJ2-7	once	TRBV20-1	-	TGCAGTGCTAGAGTAAGGGGGACTCATTTCGGCGAGCAGTACTTC	CSARVRGTHFGEQYF
TRBJ2-7	-	TRBV5-1	-	TGCGCCAGCAGCTTGGTAGGAAGGTCGACCAACTACGAGCAGTACTTC	CASSLVGRSTNYEQYF
TRBJ2-2	many	TRBV3-1	-	TGTGCCAGCAGCCAAGTTGGGGGCAAGGGGACCGGGGAGCTGTTTTTT	CASSQVGGKGTGELFF
TRBJ2-4	-	TRBV7-9	TRBD1	TGTGCCAGCAGCTTATCGCCGACAGGGATAGGGAACATTCAGTACTTC	CASSLSPTGIGNIQYF
TRBJ2-3	few	TRBV29-1	-	TGCAGCGTTGTAGGCGGGGTTCGGGATACGCAGTATTTT	CSVVGGVRDTQYF
TRBJ2-6	-	TRBV4-1	-	TGCGCCAGCAGCCTAATAGGACAGTCTGGGGCCAACGTCCTGACTTTC	CASSLIGQSGANVLTF
TRBJ2-1	-	TRBV5-6	-	TGTGCCAGCAGCATGGGAAAATACAATGAGCAGTTCTTC	CASSMGKYNEQFF
TRBJ2-7	-	TRBV10-3	TRBD1	TGTGCCATTCTCGGACAGGGGGGCGAGCAGTACTTC	CAILGQGGEQYF
TRBJ2-7	-	TRBV6-5	-	TGTGCCAGCACTAGAGGAGGGGGCTCCTACGAGCAGTACTTC	CASTRGGGSYEQYF
TRBJ2-6	few	TRBV7-2	TRBD1	TGTGCCAGCAGCTCAGGGGGTACTGGGGCCAACGTCCTGACTTTC	CASSSGGTGANVLTF
TRBJ1-1	many	TRBV29-1	-	TGCAGCGTTGCCCACCTAGAAGCTTTCTTT	CSVAHLEAFF
TRBJ2-1	few	TRBV12-5	-	TGTGCTAGTGCTCTCTACAATGAGCAGTTCTTC	CASALYNEQFF
TRBJ2-7	-	TRBV30	-	TGTGCCTGGAGTGTAGGGGGGGTGGGCTACGAGCAGTACTTC	CAWSVGGVGYEQYF
TRBJ1-1	-	TRBV29-1	-	TGCAGCGCCCACAGTGTGAACACTGAAGCTTTCTTT	CSAHSVNTEAFF
TRBJ1-1	-	TRBV5-1	TRBD1	TGCGCCAGCAGCTGGACCGGGACAGGGCCCACTGAAGCTTTCTTT	CASSWTGTGPTEAFF
TRBJ2-5	-	TRBV7-8	-	TGTGCCAGCAGCTTAGTGGGGGTTGCGCGGCAAGAGACCCAGTACTTC	CASSLVGVARQETQYF
TRBJ2-1	-	TRBV12-3/TRBV12-4	TRBD1	TGTGCCAGCAGTGTTGTGAATGGATGGGACAGGGCCTACAATGAGCAGTTCTTC	CASSVVNGWDRAYNEQFF
TRBJ2-5	-	TRBV24-1	-	TGTGCCACCAGTGATTCAACAGAAACCCAAGAGACCCAGTACTTC	CATSDSTETQETQYF
TRBJ2-1	-	TRBV4-3	-	TGCGCCAGCAGCCAATTTAGGACAGGGAGGGGTGAGCAGTTCTTC	CASSQFRTGRGEQFF
TRBJ1-2	-	TRBV20-1	-	TGCAGTGCCCAACCGACAGGTCCCTATGGCTACACCTTC	CSAQPTGPYGYTF
TRBJ2-7	-	TRBV28	TRBD2	TGTGCCAGCAGTTTTACTAGCGGGGGGAGGGACGAGCAGTACTTC	CASSFTSGGRDEQYF
TRBJ1-2	-	TRBV12-3/TRBV12-4	-	TGTGCCAGCAGTCTTTTTAAGTTGGATGGCTACACCTTC	CASSLFKLDGYTF
TRBJ2-7	-	TRBV20-1	-	TGCAGTGCTAGAGATGCCGCCCGGCAGGCGAACGAGCAGTACTTC	CSARDAARQANEQYF
TRBJ1-4	-	TRBV11-2	-	TGTGCCAGCAGCTTCGACCGGTATAATGAAAAACTGTTTTTT	CASSFDRYNEKLFF
TRBJ2-3	-	TRBV29-1	-	TGCAGCGTTGAGTCTAGGGCGACAGATACGCAGTATTTT	CSVESRATDTQYF
TRBJ2-5	-	TRBV5-1	TRBD2	TGCGCCAGCAGCAGACGTCTAGCGGGGGTTAGGGAGACCCAGTACTTC	CASSRRLAGVRETQYF
TRBJ1-6	-	TRBV18	-	TGTGCCAGCTCAATAGGGACGGATTCACCCCTCCACTTT	CASSIGTDSPLHF
TRBJ2-7	many	TRBV4-3	-	TGCGCCAGCAGCCAAGACAGGGAGTACGAGCAGTACTTC	CASSQDREYEQYF
TRBJ2-3	-	TRBV4-1	-	TGCGCCAGCAGCTTCGGACTATCCCGCACAGATACGCAGTATTTT	CASSFGLSRTDTQYF
TRBJ1-3	few	TRBV30	-	TGTGCCTGGAGTGGGTTCGCCTGGGACTTCTCTGGAAACACCATATATTTT	CAWSGFAWDFSGNTIYF
TRBJ2-5	-	TRBV4-3	-	TGCGCCAGCAGCCAAGAGGAGCAGCCCCAAGAGACCCAGTACTTC	CASSQEEQPQETQYF